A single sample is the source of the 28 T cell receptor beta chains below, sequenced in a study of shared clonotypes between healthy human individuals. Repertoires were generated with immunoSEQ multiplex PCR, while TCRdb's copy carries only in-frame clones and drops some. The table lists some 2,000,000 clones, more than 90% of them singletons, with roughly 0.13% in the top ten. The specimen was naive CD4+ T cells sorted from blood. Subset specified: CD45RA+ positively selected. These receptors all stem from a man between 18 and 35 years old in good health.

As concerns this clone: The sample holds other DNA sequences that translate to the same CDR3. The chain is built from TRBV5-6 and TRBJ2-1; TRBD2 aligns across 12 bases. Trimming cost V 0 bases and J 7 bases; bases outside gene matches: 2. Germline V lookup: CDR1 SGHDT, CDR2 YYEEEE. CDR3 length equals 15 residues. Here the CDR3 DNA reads TGTGCCAGCAGCTTGGGACTAGCGGGAGTTAATGAGCAGTTCTTC. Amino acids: CASSLGLAGVNEQFF.

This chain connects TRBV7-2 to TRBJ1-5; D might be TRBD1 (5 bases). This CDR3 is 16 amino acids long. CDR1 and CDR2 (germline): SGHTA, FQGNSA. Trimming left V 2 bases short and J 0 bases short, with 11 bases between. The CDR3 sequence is CASSLSGGYSNQPQHF. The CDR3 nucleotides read TGTGCCAGCAGCTTATCGGGGGGTTATAGCAATCAGCCCCAGCATTTT.

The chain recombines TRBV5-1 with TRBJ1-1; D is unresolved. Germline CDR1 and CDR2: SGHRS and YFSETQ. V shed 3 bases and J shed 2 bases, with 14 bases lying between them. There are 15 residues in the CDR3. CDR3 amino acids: CASSYGGPENTEAFF. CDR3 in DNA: TGCGCCAGCAGCTACGGTGGGCCGGAAAACACTGAAGCTTTCTTT. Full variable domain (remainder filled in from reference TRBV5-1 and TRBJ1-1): KAGVTQTPRYLIKTRGQQVTLSCSPISGHRSVSWYQQTPGQGLQFLFEYFSETQRNKGNFPGRFSGRQFSNSRSEMNVSTLELGDSALYLCASSYGGPENTEAFFGQGTRLTVV.

The CDR3 DNA reads TGTGCCAGCAGTTTATCCCTCACCCCGGGCTTGTACTTC. Translation: CASSLSLTPGLYF. V is TRBV27 and J is TRBJ2-7; the D is unclear. Germline values: CDR1 MNHEY, CDR2 SMNVEV (reference sequence). The V end lost 0 bases, the J end lost 12 bases, and 15 bases lay between the germline ends. This CDR3 is built from 13 residues.

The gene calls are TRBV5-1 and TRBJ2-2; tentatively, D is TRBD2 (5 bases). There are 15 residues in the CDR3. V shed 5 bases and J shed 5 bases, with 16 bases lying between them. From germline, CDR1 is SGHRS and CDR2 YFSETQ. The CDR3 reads CASSRPAPGTGELFF. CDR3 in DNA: TGCGCCAGCAGTCGTCCCGCGCCGGGGACCGGGGAGCTGTTTTTT.

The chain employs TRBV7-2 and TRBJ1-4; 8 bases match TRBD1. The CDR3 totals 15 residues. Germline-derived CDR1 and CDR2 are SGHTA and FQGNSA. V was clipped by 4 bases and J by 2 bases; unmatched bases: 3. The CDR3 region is CASSSRGQTNEKLFF. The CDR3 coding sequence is TGTGCCAGCAGCTCCAGGGGGCAGACTAATGAAAAACTGTTTTTT. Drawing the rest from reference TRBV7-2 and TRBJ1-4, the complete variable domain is GAGVSQSPSNKVTEKGKDVELRCDPISGHTALYWYRQSLGQGLEFLIYFQGNSAPDKSGLPSDRFSAERTGGSVSTLTIQRTQQEDSAVYLCASSSRGQTNEKLFFGSGTQLSVL.

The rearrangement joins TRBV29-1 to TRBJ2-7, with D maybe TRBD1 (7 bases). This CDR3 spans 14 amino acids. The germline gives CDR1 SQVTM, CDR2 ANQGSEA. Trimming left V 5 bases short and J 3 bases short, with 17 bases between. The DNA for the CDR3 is TGCAGCGTTTCGACCGCGGGACAGTTCTACGAGCAGTACTTC. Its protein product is CSVSTAGQFYEQYF.

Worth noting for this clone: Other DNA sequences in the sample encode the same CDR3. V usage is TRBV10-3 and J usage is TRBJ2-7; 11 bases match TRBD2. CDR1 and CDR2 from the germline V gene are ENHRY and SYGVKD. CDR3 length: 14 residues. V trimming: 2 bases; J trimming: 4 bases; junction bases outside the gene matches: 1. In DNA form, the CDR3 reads TGTGCCATCAGTGAGACTAGCGGGGGTTACGAGCAGTACTTC. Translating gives CAISETSGGYEQYF.

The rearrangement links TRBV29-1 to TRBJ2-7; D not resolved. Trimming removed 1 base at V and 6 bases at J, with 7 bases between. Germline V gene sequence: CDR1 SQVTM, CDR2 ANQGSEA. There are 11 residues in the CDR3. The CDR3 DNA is TGCAGCGTTGAAGGGCGGTCCGAGCAGTACTTC. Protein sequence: CSVEGRSEQYF.

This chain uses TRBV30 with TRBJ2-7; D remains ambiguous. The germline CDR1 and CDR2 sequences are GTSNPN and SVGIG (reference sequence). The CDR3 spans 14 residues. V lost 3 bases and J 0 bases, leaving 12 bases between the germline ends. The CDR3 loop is CAWSQDGSSYEQYF. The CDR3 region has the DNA TGTGCCTGGAGCCAGGACGGTAGCTCCTACGAGCAGTACTTC.

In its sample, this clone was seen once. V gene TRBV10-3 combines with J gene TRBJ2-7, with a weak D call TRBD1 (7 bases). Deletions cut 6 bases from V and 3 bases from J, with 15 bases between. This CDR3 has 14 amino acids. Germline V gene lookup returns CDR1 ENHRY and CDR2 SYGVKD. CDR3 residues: CAIRGGTENYEQYF. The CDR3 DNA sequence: TGTGCCATCAGAGGGGGGACAGAAAACTACGAGCAGTACTTC.

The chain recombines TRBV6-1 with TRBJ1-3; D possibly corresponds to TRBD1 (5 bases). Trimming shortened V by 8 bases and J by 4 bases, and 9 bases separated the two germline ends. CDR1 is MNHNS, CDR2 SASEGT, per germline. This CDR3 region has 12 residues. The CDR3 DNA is TGTGCCAGCGACAGCTCCGGAAACACCATATATTTT. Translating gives CASDSSGNTIYF.

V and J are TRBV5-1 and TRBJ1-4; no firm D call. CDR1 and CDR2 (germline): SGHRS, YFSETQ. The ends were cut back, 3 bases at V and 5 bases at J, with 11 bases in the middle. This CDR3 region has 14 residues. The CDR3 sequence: CASSSHTINEKLFF. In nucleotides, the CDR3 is TGCGCCAGCAGCTCTCACACCATAAATGAAAAACTGTTTTTT.

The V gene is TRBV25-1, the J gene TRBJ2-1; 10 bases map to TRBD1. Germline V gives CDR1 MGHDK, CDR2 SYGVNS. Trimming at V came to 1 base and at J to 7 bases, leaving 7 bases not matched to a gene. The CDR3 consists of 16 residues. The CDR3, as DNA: TGTGCCAGCAGTGAATCTCAGGGACAGGGGAGTAATGAGCAGTTCTTC. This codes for CASSESQGQGSNEQFF.

The CDR3, as DNA: TGTGCCAGTAGTATAGCGAGTAGGACAGTTGGACAGCCCCAGCATTTT. This translates into CASSIASRTVGQPQHF. This chain uses TRBV19 with TRBJ1-5; D perhaps matches TRBD1 (6 bases). Germline CDR1 and CDR2: LNHDA and SQIVND (reference sequence). The CDR3 is 16 residues long. Trimming stripped 1 base from V and 7 bases from J, with 17 bases between.

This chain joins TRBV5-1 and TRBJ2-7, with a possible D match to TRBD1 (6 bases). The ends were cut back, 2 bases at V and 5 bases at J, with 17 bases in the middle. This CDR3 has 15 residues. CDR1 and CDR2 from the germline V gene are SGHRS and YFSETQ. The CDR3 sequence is CASSFGTFSGDEQYF. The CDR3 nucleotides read TGCGCCAGCAGCTTTGGAACGTTTTCAGGGGACGAGCAGTACTTC.

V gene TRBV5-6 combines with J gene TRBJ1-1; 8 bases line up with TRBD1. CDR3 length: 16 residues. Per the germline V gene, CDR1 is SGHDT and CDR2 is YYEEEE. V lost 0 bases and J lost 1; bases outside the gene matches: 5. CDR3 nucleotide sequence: TGTGCCAGCAGCTTGGGGACAGGGTTATGGAACACTGAAGCTTTCTTT. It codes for CASSLGTGLWNTEAFF.

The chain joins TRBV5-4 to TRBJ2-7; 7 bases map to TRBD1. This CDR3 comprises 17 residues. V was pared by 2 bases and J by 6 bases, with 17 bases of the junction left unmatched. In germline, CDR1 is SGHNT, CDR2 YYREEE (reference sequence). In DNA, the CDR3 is TGTGCCAGCAGCTTTCCCCTGCCGGGACAGCCGGTAGCCGAGCAGTACTTC. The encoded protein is CASSFPLPGQPVAEQYF.

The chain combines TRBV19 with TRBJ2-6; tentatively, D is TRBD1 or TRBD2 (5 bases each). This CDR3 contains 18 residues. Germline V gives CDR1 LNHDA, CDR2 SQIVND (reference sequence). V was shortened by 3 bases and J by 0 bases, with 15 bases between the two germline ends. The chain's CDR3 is CASSIVPGRLSGANVLTF. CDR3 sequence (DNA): TGTGCCAGTAGTATCGTCCCGGGACGCCTCTCTGGGGCCAACGTCCTGACTTTC.

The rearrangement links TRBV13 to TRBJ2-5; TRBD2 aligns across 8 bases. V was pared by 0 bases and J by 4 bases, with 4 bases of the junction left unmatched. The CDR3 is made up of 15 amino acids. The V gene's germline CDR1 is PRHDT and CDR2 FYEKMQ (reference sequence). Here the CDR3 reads CASSLGGRAGETQYF. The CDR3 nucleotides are TGTGCCAGCAGCTTAGGCGGGAGGGCCGGAGAGACCCAGTACTTC. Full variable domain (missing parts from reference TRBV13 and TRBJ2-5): AAGVIQSPRHLIKEKRETATLKCYPIPRHDTVYWYQQGPGQDPQFLISFYEKMQSDKGSIPDRFSAQQFSDYHSELNMSSLELGDSALYFCASSLGGRAGETQYFGPGTRLLVL.

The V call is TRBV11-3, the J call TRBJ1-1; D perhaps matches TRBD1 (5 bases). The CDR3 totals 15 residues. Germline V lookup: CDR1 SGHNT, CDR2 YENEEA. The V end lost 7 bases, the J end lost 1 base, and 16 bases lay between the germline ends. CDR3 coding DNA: TGTGCCAGCAAGTTCATTGTAACAGGGAACACTGAAGCTTTCTTT. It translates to CASKFIVTGNTEAFF.

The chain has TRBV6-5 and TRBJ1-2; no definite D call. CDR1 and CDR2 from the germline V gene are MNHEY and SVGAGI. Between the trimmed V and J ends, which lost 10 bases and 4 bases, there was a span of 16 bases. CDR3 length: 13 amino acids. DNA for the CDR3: TGTGCCACAACCCTCTTGGGCGGCTATGGCTACACCTTC. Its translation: CATTLLGGYGYTF.

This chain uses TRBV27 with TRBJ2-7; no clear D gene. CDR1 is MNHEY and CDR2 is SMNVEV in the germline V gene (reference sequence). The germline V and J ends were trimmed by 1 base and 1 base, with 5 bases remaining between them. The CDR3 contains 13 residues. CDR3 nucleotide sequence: TGTGCCAGCAGTTTATTCGCTTCCTACGAGCAGTACTTC. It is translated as CASSLFASYEQYF.

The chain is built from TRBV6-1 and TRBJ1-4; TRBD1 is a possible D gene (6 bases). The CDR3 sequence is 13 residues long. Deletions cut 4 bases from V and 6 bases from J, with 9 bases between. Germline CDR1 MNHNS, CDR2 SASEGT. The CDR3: CASSAGTYEKLFF. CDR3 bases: TGTGCCAGCAGTGCCGGGACATATGAAAAACTGTTTTTT.

The CDR3 DNA reads TGTGCCTGGAGCCGGGAGGGCCCCGGGGAGCTGTTTTTT. Its translation: CAWSREGPGELFF. The V and J genes are TRBV30 and TRBJ2-2; 8 positions agree with TRBD2. Germline V gene sequence: CDR1 GTSNPN, CDR2 SVGIG (reference sequence). This CDR3 spans 13 amino acids. After removal of 3 bases from V and 6 bases from J, the junction contained 3 bases not matched to a gene.

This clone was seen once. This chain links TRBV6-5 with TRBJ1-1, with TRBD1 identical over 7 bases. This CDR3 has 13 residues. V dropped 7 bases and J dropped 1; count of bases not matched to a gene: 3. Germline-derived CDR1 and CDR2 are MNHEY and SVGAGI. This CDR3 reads CASNRGENTEAFF. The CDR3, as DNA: TGTGCCAGCAACAGGGGAGAGAACACTGAAGCTTTCTTT.

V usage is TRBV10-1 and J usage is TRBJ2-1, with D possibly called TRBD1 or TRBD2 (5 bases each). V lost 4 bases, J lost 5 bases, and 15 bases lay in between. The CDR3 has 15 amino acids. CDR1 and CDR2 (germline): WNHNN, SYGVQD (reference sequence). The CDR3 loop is CASSGLGMGDNEQFF. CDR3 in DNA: TGCGCCAGCAGTGGCCTAGGGATGGGGGACAATGAGCAGTTCTTC.

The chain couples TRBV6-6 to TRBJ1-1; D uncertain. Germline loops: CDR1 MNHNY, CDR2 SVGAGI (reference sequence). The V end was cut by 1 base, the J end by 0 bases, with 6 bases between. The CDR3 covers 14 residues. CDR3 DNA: TGTGCCAGCAGTTACTGGAAAATGAACACTGAAGCTTTCTTT. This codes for CASSYWKMNTEAFF.